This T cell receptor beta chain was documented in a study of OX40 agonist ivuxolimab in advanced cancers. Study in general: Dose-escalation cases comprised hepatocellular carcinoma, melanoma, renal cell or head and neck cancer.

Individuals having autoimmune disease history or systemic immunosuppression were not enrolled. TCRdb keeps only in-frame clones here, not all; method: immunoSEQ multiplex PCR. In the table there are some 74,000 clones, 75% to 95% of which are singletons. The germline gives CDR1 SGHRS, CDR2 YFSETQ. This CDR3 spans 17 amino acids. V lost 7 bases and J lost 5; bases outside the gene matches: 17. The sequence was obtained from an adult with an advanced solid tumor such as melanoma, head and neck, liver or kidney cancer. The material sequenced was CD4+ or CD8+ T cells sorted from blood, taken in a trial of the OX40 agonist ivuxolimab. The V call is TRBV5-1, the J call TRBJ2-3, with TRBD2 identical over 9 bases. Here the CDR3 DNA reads TGCGCCAGCGGCTCAGGGTTTCTAGCGGGAATGGGAGATACGCAGTATTTT. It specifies CASGSGFLAGMGDTQYF.